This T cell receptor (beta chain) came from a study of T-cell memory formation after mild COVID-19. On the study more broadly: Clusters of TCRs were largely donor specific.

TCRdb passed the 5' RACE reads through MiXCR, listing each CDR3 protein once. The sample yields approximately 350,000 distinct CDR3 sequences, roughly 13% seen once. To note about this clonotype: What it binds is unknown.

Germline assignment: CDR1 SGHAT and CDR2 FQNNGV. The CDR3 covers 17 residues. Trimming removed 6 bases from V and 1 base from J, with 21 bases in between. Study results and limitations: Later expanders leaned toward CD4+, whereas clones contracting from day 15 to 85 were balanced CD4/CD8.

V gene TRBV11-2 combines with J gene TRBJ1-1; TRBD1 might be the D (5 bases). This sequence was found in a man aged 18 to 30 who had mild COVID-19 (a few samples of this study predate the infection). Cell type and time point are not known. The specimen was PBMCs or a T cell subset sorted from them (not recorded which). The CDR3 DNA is TGTGCCAGCAGGCGCCCGGGACGGCTTCTCTGGAACACTGAAGCTTTCTTT. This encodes CASRRPGRLLWNTEAFF.